This T cell receptor beta chain was sequenced during a study of blood T cell repertoires in COVID-19. Whole-study context: Donors in the United States, Italy and Spain gave samples during acute or convalescent COVID-19. In each case, the material was cDNA or gDNA derived from T cells, B-cell-depleted T cells, or PBMCs.

In the authors' methods: Reference gene primer amplification gave nucleated cell count estimates. Profiled with immunoSEQ multiplex PCR; TCRdb holds only in-frame clones, not every one. V, J and clone size derive from that table, while D and trimming were established from the DNA sequence. The data contain 130,000 or so clones, approximately 77% of them singletons. Deletions cut 2 bases from V and 0 bases from J, with 4 bases between. Germline-derived CDR1 and CDR2 are LGHDT and YNNKEL (reference sequence). This CDR3 contains 14 residues. This receptor was identified in a man aged 80 or over with acute or convalescent COVID-19. The chain joins TRBV3-1 (or the pseudogene TRBV3-2) to TRBJ1-4; D gene unclear. The sample consisted of peripheral blood. This CDR3 is CASSQIATNEKLFF. CDR3 bases: TGTGCCAGCAGCCAAATAGCAACTAATGAAAAACTGTTTTTT.